This TCR beta chain is from a study of shared clonotypes between healthy human individuals. This CDR3 region has 16 residues. V lost 2 bases, J lost 5 bases, and 13 bases lay in between. Germline assignment: CDR1 MDHEN and CDR2 SYDVKM. TCRdb's table, derived via immunoSEQ multiplex PCR, lists solely in-frame clones and lacks some. The repertoire includes under 2,500,000 clones, around 95% of them detected once, and roughly 0.13% sits in the top ten. The specimen was naive CD4+ T cells sorted from blood. The subset was: CD45RA+ positively selected. J is TRBJ1-6 and V is TRBV28; D not resolved. The TCR sequence derives from a man aged 18 to 30 in good health. The CDR3 nucleotides are TGTGCCAGCAGTTTAATCCCAGGAGCCGATAATTCACCCCTCCACTTT. It encodes CASSLIPGADNSPLHF.